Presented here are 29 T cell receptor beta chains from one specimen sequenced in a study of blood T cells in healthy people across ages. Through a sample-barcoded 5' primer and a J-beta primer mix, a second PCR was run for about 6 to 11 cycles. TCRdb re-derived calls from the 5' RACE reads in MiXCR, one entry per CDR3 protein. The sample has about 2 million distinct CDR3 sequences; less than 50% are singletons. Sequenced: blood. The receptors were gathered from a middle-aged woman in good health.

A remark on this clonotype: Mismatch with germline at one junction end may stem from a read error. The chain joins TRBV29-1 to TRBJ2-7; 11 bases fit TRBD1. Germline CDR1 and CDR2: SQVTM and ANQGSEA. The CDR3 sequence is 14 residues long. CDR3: CSVFGTGGSDERYF. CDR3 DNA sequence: TGCAGCGTTTTTGGGACAGGGGGTTCAGACGAGCGGTACTTC.

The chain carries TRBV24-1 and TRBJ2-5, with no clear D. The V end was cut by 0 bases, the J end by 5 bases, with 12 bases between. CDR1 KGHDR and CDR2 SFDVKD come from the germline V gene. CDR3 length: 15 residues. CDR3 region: CATSDLGLGMETQYF. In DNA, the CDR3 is TGTGCCACCAGTGATTTGGGTCTGGGCATGGAGACCCAGTACTTC.

The CDR3 loop is CASSQDWGPYGYTF. The CDR3, as DNA: TGCGCCAGCAGCCAAGATTGGGGGCCTTATGGCTACACCTTC. This chain links TRBV4-3 with TRBJ1-2, with D possibly being TRBD1 (6 bases). V gave up 0 bases and J gave up 5 bases, with 10 bases separating them. The length of the CDR3 is 14 residues. Germline loops: CDR1 LGHNA, CDR2 YSLEER.

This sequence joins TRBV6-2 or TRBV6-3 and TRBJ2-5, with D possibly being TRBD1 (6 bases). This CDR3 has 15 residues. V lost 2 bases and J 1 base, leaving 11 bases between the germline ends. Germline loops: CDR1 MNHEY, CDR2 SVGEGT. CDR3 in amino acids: CASSYATGPQETQYF. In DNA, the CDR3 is TGTGCCAGCAGTTACGCTACAGGGCCCCAAGAGACCCAGTACTTC.

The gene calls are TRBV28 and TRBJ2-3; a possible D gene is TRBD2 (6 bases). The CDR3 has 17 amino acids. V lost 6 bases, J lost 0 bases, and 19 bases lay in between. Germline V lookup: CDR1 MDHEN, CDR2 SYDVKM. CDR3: CASSRPIGAGSTDTQYF. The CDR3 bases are TGTGCCAGCAGCCGTCCGATTGGTGCGGGGAGCACAGATACGCAGTATTTT.

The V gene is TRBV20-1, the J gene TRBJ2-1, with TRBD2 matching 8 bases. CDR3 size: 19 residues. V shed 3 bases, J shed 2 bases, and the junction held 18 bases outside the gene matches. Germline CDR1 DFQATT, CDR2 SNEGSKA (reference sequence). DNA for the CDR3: TGCAGTGCTAGGGACCCTAAAGGCTTGGGCGGGGGGACCTACAATGAGCAGTTCTTC. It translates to CSARDPKGLGGGTYNEQFF.

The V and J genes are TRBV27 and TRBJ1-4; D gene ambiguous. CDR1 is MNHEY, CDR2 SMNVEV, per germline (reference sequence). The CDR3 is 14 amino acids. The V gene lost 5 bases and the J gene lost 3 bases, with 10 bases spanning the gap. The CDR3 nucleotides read TGTGCCAGCAGTGGGGTTGCGGCTAATGAAAAACTGTTTTTT. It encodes CASSGVAANEKLFF.

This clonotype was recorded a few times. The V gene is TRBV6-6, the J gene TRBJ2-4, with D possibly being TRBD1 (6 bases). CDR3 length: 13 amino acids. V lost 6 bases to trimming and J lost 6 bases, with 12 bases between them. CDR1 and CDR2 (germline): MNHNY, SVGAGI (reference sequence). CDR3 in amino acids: CASRGGAGNIQYF. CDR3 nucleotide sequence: TGTGCCAGCAGAGGGGGAGCAGGAAACATTCAGTACTTC.

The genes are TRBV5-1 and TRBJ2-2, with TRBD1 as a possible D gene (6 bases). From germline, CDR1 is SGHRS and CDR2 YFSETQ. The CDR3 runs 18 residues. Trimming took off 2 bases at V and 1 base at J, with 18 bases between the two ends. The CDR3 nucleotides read TGCGCCAGCAGCTTCACCGGGACAATCAAGGGGAACACCGGGGAGCTGTTTTTT. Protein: CASSFTGTIKGNTGELFF.

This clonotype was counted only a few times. CDR3 amino acids: CASSKMDHPMGEQYF. CDR3 DNA sequence: TGTGCCAGCAGCAAAATGGACCATCCCATGGGCGAGCAGTACTTC. The chain carries TRBV21-1 and TRBJ2-5; the table's D call, TRBD1, was not checked against the DNA. The tail of the sequence fits TRBJ2-7 better, so the J call may be wrong. TRBV21-1 corresponds to a pseudogene. This CDR3 region has 15 residues.

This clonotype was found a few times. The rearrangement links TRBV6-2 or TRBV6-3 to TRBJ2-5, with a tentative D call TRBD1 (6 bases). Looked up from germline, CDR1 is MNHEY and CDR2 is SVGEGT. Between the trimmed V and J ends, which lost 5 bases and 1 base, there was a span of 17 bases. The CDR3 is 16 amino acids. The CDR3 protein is CASSIQGHRTQETQYF. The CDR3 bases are TGTGCCAGCAGTATTCAGGGACACCGAACCCAAGAGACCCAGTACTTC.

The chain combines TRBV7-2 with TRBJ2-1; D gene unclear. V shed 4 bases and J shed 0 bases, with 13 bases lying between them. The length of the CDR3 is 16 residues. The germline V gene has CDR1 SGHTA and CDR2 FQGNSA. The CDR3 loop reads CASSWSTVSSYNEQFF. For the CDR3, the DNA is TGTGCCAGCAGCTGGTCGACCGTGAGCTCCTACAATGAGCAGTTCTTC.

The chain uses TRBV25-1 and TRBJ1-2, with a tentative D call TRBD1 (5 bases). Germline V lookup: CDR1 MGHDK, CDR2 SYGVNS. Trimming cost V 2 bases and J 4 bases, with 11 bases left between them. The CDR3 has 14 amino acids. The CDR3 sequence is CASSEDSTTYGYTF. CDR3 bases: TGTGCCAGCAGTGAAGACAGTACTACCTATGGCTACACCTTC.

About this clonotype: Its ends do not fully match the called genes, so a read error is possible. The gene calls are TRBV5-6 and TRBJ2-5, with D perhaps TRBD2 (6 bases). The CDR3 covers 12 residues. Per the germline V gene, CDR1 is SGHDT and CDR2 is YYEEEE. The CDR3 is CTSSLAGETQYF. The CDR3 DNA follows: TGTACCAGCAGCTTGGCGGGGGAGACCCAGTACTTC.

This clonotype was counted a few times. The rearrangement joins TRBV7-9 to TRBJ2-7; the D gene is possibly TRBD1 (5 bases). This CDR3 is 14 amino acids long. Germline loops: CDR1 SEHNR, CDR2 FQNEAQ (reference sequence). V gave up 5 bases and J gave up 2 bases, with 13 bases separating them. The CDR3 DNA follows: TGTGCCAGCAGCCAATTCGACAGACCCTACGAGCAGTACTTC. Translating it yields CASSQFDRPYEQYF.

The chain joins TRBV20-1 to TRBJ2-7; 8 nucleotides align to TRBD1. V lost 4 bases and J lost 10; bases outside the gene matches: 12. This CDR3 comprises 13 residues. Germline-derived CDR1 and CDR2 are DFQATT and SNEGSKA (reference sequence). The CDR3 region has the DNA TGCAGTGCTACCTCCGGACAGGGAAAGGCCCAGTACTTC. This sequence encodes CSATSGQGKAQYF.

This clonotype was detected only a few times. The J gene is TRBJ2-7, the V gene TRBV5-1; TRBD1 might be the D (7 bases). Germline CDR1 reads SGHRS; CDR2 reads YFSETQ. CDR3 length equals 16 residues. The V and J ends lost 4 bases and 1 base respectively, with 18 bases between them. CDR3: CASSLDGGGPSYEQYF. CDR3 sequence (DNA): TGCGCCAGCAGCCTAGATGGAGGGGGCCCTTCCTACGAGCAGTACTTC.

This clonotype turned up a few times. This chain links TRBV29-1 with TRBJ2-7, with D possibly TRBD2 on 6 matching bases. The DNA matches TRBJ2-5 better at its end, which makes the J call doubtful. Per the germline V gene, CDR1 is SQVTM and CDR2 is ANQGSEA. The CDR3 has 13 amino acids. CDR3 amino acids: CSVEELAGETQYF. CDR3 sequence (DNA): TGCAGCGTTGAGGAACTAGCTGGCGAGACCCAGTACTTC.

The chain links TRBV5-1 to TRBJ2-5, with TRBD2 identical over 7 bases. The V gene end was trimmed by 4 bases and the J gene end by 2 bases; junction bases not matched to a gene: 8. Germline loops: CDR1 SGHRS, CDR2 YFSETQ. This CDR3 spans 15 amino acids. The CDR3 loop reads CASSGAGTTQETQYF. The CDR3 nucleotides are TGCGCCAGCAGCGGCGCCGGGACTACACAAGAGACCCAGTACTTC.

The CDR3 sequence is CASSLRERRGYTF. For the CDR3, the DNA is TGTGCCAGCAGTTTGAGGGAGCGGAGAGGCTACACCTTC. The rearrangement joins TRBV12-3 or TRBV12-4 to TRBJ1-2; D remains unclear. The CDR3 consists of 13 residues. The V gene lost 3 bases and the J gene lost 8 bases, with 13 bases spanning the gap.

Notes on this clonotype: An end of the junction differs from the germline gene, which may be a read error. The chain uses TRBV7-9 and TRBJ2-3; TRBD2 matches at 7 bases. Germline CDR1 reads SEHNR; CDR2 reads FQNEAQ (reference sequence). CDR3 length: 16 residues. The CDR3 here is CASSTGWGGATDTQYF. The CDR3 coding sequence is TGTGCCAGCAGTACCGGGTGGGGGGGTGCGACAGATACACAGTATTTT. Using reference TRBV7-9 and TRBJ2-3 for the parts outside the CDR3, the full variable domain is DTGVSQNPRHKITKRGQNVTFRCDPISEHNRLYWYRQTLGQGPEFLTYFQNEAQLEKSRLLSDRFSAERPKGSFSTLEIQRTEQGDSAMYLCASSTGWGGATDTQYFGPGTRLTVL.

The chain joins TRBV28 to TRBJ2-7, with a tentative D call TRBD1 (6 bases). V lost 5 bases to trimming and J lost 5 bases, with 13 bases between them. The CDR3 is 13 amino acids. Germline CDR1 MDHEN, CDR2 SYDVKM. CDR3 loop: CASSATGTDEQYF. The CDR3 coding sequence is TGTGCCAGCAGTGCTACAGGGACGGACGAGCAGTACTTC. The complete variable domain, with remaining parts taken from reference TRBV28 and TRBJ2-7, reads DVKVTQSSRYLVKRTGEKVFLECVQDMDHENMFWYRQDPGLGLRLIYFSYDVKMKEKGDIPEGYSVSREKKERFSLILESASTNQTSMYLCASSATGTDEQYFGPGTRLTVT.

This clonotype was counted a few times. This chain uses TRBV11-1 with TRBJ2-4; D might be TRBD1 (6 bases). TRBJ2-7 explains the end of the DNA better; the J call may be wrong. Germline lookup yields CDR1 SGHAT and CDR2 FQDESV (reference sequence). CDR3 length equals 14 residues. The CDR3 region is CASSFGRTVYEQYF. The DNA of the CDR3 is TGTGCCAGCAGCTTTGGCCGGACAGTCTACGAGCAGTACTTC.

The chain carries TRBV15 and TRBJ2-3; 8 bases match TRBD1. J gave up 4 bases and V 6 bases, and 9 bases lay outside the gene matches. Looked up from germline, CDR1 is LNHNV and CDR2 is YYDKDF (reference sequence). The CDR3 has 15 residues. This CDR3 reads CATSKPDRGPDTQYF. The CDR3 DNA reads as TGTGCCACCAGTAAACCCGACAGGGGACCAGATACGCAGTATTTT.

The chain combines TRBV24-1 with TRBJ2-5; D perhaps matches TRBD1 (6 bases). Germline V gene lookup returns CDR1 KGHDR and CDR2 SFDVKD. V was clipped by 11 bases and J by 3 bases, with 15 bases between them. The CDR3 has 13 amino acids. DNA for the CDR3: TGTGCCATTGGGCCGGGACACAAAGAGACCCAGTACTTC. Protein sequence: CAIGPGHKETQYF.

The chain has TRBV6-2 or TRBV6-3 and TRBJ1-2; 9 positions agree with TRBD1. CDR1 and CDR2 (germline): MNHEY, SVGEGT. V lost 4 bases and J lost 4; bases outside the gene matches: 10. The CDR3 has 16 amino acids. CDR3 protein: CASSSPQGTGPYGYTF. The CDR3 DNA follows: TGTGCCAGCAGTTCTCCTCAGGGGACAGGGCCCTATGGCTACACCTTC.

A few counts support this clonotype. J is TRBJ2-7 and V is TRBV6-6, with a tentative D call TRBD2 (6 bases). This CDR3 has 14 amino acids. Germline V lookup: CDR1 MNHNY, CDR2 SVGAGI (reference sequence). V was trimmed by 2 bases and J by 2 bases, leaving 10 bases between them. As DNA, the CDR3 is TGTGCCAGCAGTTACGATAGCGGTACCTACGAGCAGTACTTC. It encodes CASSYDSGTYEQYF.

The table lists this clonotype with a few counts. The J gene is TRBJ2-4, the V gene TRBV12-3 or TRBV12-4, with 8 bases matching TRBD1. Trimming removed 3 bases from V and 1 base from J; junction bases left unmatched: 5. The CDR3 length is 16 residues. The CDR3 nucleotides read TGTGCCAGCAGTTTGAACAGGGGGGTCGCCAAAAACATTCAGTACTTC. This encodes CASSLNRGVAKNIQYF.

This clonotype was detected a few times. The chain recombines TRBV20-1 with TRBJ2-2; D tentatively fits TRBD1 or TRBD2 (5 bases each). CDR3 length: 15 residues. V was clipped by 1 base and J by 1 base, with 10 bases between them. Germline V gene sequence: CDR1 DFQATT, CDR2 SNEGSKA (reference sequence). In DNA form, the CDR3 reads TGCAGTGCTAGAGCCGGGACGGTGAACACCGGGGAGCTGTTTTTT. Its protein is CSARAGTVNTGELFF.